The 12 T cell receptor beta chains in this list originate from one sample, sequenced in a study of cytomegalovirus exposure and HLA in healthy donors. The PCR made use of 60 Vbeta and 13 Jbeta primers. TCRdb keeps only in-frame clones here, not all; method: immunoSEQ multiplex PCR. Of roughly 200,000 clones in the sample, approximately 78% are singletons; the top ten hold over 12%. The specimen was PBMCs. The receptors shown here come from a woman in her 30s in good health and CMV-seropositive.

The chain carries TRBV4-1 and TRBJ1-4, with D perhaps TRBD1 (5 bases). The V end was cut by 4 bases, the J end by 6 bases, with 15 bases between. CDR3 length: 15 amino acids. From germline, CDR1 is MGHRA and CDR2 YSYEKL. The CDR3 bases are TGCGCCAGCAGCCCCTCCGGGGGTCGGGATGAAAAACTGTTTTTT. The encoded protein is CASSPSGGRDEKLFF.

This rearrangement joins TRBV30 to TRBJ2-1, with TRBD2 matching 7 bases. The trim removed 3 bases at V and 5 bases at J, leaving 7 bases unmatched. Looked up from germline, CDR1 is GTSNPN and CDR2 is SVGIG (reference sequence). The CDR3 has 14 residues. This chain's CDR3 is CAWRGGGENNEQFF. CDR3 nucleotides: TGTGCCTGGAGAGGTGGGGGGGAGAACAATGAGCAGTTCTTC.

The gene calls are TRBV5-6 and TRBJ2-7, with 8 positions matching TRBD1. The CDR3 has 14 amino acids. V dropped 4 bases and J dropped 5; count of bases not matched to a gene: 8. The germline gives CDR1 SGHDT, CDR2 YYEEEE. The chain's CDR3 is CASSLGTGHHEQYF. CDR3 DNA sequence: TGTGCCAGCAGCCTGGGGACAGGCCACCACGAGCAGTACTTC.

The chain employs TRBV28 and TRBJ1-5; the D gene is possibly TRBD1 (5 bases). Germline CDR1 and CDR2: MDHEN and SYDVKM. V gave up 6 bases and J gave up 7 bases, with 13 bases separating them. The CDR3 loop spans 13 amino acids. CDR3 sequence: CASSPGLWQPQHF. In DNA form, the CDR3 reads TGTGCCAGCAGCCCAGGGTTGTGGCAGCCCCAGCATTTT.

This clone was detected a few times. In DNA form, the CDR3 reads TGCAGCGTTCAATCAGCAGGTTCACCCCTCCACTTT. It specifies CSVQSAGSPLHF. V usage is TRBV29-1 and J usage is TRBJ1-6; unclear D gene. The germline CDR1 and CDR2 sequences are SQVTM and ANQGSEA. The CDR3 runs to 12 residues. Trimming stripped 5 bases from V and 9 bases from J, with 11 bases between.

This chain connects TRBV30 to TRBJ2-7; no definite D call. Trimming pared 2 bases from V and 6 bases from J, leaving 11 bases between. The CDR3 sequence is 12 residues long. Germline V gene sequence: CDR1 GTSNPN, CDR2 SVGIG (reference sequence). Here the CDR3 DNA reads TGTGCCTGGAGTCCACAATATGGCGAGCAGTACTTC. It yields the protein CAWSPQYGEQYF. The whole variable domain, filled in from reference TRBV30 and TRBJ2-7, reads SQTIHQWPATLVQPVGSPLSLECTVEGTSNPNLYWYRQAAGRGLQLLFYSVGIGQISSEVPQNLSASRPQDRQFILSSKKLLLSDSGFYLCAWSPQYGEQYFGPGTRLTVT.

The chain has TRBV7-9 and TRBJ2-1; TRBD2 is a possible D gene (6 bases). Germline V CDR1 and CDR2: SEHNR, FQNEAQ (reference sequence). The CDR3 is made up of 17 amino acids. The ends were cut back, 5 bases at V and 5 bases at J, with 22 bases in the middle. The CDR3 DNA is TGTGCCAGCAGCGGACCTCACCGGGGGTGGGGGGACAATGAGCAGTTCTTC. Residues: CASSGPHRGWGDNEQFF.

The chain couples TRBV11-2 to TRBJ1-6; 8 bases match TRBD1. The germline gives CDR1 SGHAT, CDR2 FQNNGV. J lost 8 bases, V lost 4 bases, and 4 bases had no gene match. The CDR3 has 14 amino acids. CDR3 residues: CASSSDRVDSPLHF. DNA of the CDR3: TGTGCCAGCAGCTCGGACAGGGTAGATTCACCCCTCCACTTT. Full variable domain (remainder filled in from reference TRBV11-2 and TRBJ1-6): EAGVAQSPRYKIIEKRQSVAFWCNPISGHATLYWYQQILGQGPKLLIQFQNNGVVDDSQLPKDRFSAERLKGVDSTLKIQPAKLEDSAVYLCASSSDRVDSPLHFGNGTRLTVT.

This clone was seen more than once but under ten times. The chain uses TRBV14 and TRBJ2-1; 7 bases map to TRBD2. The CDR3 loop spans 14 amino acids. Germline trimming cut 0 bases from V and 10 bases from J; bases unmatched to any gene: 6. Germline-derived CDR1 and CDR2 are SGHDN and FVKESK. Written as DNA, the CDR3 is TGTGCCAGCAGCCAAGATCTGGGCGGGAGCGAGCAGTTCTTC. Translation gives CASSQDLGGSEQFF. The entire variable domain, with the rest obtained from reference TRBV14 and TRBJ2-1, is as follows: EAGVTQFPSHSVIEKGQTVTLRCDPISGHDNLYWYRRVMGKEIKFLLHFVKESKQDESGMPNNRFLAERTGGTYSTLKVQPAELEDSGVYFCASSQDLGGSEQFFGPGTRLTVL.

V is TRBV11-3 and J is TRBJ2-7; D gene uncertain. This CDR3 spans 14 amino acids. Germline values: CDR1 SGHNT, CDR2 YENEEA. Trimming removed 1 base from V and 1 base from J, with 8 bases in between. In nucleotides, the CDR3 is TGTGCCAGCAGCTTAGGTGCAGGTTCCTACGAGCAGTACTTC. It is translated as CASSLGAGSYEQYF.

The chain uses TRBV7-3 and TRBJ2-1, with 14 bases matching TRBD2. Germline loops: CDR1 SGHTA, CDR2 FQGTGA. CDR3 length: 15 amino acids. V was pared by 3 bases and J by 8 bases, with 3 bases of the junction left unmatched. The CDR3 spells CASSFGLAGGDEQFF. In nucleotides, the CDR3 is TGTGCCAGCAGCTTTGGACTAGCGGGGGGTGATGAGCAGTTCTTC.

In its sample, this clone was seen once. V usage is TRBV6-1 and J usage is TRBJ2-1, with TRBD1 matching 9 bases. Germline CDR1 reads MNHNS; CDR2 reads SASEGT. The CDR3 is 20 amino acids. The J segment lost 8 bases and the V segment lost 4 bases, leaving 24 bases of the junction unmatched. CDR3 DNA: TGTGCCAGCAGTGCCCTATCCGGGACAGGGCCCTACGTTGCGGGGGATGAGCAGTTCTTC. This gives the protein CASSALSGTGPYVAGDEQFF.